This T cell receptor beta chain was identified in a study of T cell repertoires in cytomegalovirus infection. Study in general: Alongside well-studied HLA-B-restricted CMV epitopes, recently identified HLA-C-restricted CMV epitopes were also used. CMV infection plus the matching HLA type was flagged by public TCR beta signatures. Regarding the study as a whole: CMV carriers with the relevant HLA were identified by cumulative public TCR beta family frequency. Clonotype analysis showed dominance of the ex vivo response by HLA-C-restricted CMV-specific TCR beta clonotypes.

Trimming removed 1 base at V and 3 bases at J, with 4 bases between. Germline V gene sequence: CDR1 SGHTA, CDR2 FQGNSA. The CDR3 covers 12 residues. TCRdb re-analysed the reads in MiXCR, keeping a single row per CDR3 protein. There are 100,000 to 150,000 distinct CDR3 sequences in the sample; around 32% occur only once, and roughly 50% lies in the top ten. This clonotype was seen repeatedly, ten times or more. Antigen specificity is unknown. The TCR sequence derives from a human donor in good health (CMV status not recorded). Some clones in this sample may be carry-over from other donors' samples. The chain recombines TRBV7-2 with TRBJ2-7; D is undetermined. Material: CD8+ T cells from cultured PBMCs, obtained from culture after CMV antigen stimulation. DNA of the CDR3: TGTGCCAGCAGCTTAGGTGTCTACGAGCAGTACTTC. This gives the protein CASSLGVYEQYF.